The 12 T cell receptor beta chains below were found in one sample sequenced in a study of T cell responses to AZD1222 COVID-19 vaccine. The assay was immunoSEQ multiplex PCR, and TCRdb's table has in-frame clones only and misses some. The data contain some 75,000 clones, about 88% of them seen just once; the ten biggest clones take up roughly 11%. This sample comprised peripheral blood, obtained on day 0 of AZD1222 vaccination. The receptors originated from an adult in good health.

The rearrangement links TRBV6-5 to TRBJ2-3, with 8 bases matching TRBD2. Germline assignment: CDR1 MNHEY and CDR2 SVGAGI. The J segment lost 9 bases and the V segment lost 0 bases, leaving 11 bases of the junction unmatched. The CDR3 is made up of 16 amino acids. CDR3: CASSYSPSGLGGTQYF. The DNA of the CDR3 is TGTGCCAGCAGTTACTCCCCTAGCGGGTTGGGTGGGACGCAGTATTTT.

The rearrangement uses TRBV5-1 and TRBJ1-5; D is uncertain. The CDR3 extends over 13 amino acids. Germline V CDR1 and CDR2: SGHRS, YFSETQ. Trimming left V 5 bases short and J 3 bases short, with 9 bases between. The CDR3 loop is CASSTGINQPQHF. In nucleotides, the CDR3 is TGCGCCAGCAGTACGGGAATCAATCAGCCCCAGCATTTT.

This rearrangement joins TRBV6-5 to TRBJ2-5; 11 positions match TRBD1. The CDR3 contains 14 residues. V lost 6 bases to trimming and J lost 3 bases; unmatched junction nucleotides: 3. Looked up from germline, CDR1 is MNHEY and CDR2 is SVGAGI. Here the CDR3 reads CASRDRGQEETQYF. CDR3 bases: TGTGCCAGCAGGGACAGGGGGCAGGAAGAGACCCAGTACTTC.

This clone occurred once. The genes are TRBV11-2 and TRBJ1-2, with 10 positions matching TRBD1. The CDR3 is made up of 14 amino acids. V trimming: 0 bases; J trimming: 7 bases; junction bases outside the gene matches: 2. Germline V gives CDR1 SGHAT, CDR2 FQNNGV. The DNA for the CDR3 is TGTGCCAGCAGCTTAGACTGGACAGGGGGTGGCTACACCTTC. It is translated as CASSLDWTGGGYTF.

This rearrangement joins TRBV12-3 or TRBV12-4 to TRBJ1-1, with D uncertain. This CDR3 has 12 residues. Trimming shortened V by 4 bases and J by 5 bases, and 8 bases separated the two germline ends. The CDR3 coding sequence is TGTGCCAGCAGTTCTCTTCGGACTGAAGCTTTCTTT. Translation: CASSSLRTEAFF.

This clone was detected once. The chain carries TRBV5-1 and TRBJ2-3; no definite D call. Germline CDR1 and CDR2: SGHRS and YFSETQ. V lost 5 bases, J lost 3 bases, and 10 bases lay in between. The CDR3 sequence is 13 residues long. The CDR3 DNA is TGCGCCAGCAGGGTGGGGATGACAGATACGCAGTATTTT. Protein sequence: CASRVGMTDTQYF.

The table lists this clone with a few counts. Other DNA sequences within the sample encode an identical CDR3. The DNA for the CDR3 is TGTGCCAGCAGCTTAGTTCTAGGGGGAGCCACAGATACGCAGTATTTT. The encoded protein is CASSLVLGGATDTQYF. The genes are TRBV11-2 and TRBJ2-3; D might be TRBD1 (6 bases). The V end lost 1 base, the J end lost 2 bases, and 13 bases lay between the germline ends. Germline lookup yields CDR1 SGHAT and CDR2 FQNNGV. The CDR3 consists of 16 residues.

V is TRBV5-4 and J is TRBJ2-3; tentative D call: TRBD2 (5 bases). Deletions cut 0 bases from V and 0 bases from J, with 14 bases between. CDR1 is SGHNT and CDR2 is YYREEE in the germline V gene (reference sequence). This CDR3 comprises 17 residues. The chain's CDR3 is CASSLGTQRFSTDTQYF. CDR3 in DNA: TGTGCCAGCAGCTTGGGGACCCAGCGGTTTAGCACAGATACGCAGTATTTT.

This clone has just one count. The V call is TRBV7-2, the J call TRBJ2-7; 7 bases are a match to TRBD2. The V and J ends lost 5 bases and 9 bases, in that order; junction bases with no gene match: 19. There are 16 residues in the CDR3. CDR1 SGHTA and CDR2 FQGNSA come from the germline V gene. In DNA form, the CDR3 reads TGTGCCAGCAGCCGCCCGGGGGGTAGCGGACCTACGAGGCAGTACTTC. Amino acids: CASSRPGGSGPTRQYF. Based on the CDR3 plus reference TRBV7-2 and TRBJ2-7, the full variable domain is GAGVSQSPSNKVTEKGKDVELRCDPISGHTALYWYRQSLGQGLEFLIYFQGNSAPDKSGLPSDRFSAERTGGSVSTLTIQRTQQEDSAVYLCASSRPGGSGPTRQYFGPGTRLTVT.

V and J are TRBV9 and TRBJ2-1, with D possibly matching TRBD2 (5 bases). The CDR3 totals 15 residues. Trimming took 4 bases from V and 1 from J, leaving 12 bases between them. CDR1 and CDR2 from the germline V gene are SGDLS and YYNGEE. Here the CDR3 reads CASSPRERSYNEQFF. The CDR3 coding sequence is TGTGCCAGCAGCCCTCGTGAGCGGTCCTACAATGAGCAGTTCTTC.

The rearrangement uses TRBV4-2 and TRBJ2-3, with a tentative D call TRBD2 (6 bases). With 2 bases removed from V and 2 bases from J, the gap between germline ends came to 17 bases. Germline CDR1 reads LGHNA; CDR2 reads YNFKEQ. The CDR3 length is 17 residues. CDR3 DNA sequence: TGTGCCAGCAGCCAAAGGGCCCTAGCGCTAAACACAGATACGCAGTATTTT. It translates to CASSQRALALNTDTQYF.

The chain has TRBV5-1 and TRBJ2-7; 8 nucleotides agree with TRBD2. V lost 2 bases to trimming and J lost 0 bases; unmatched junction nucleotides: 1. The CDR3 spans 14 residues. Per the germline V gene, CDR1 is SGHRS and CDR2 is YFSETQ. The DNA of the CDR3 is TGCGCCAGCAGCTTAAGCGGGAGCTCCTACGAGCAGTACTTC. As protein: CASSLSGSSYEQYF.